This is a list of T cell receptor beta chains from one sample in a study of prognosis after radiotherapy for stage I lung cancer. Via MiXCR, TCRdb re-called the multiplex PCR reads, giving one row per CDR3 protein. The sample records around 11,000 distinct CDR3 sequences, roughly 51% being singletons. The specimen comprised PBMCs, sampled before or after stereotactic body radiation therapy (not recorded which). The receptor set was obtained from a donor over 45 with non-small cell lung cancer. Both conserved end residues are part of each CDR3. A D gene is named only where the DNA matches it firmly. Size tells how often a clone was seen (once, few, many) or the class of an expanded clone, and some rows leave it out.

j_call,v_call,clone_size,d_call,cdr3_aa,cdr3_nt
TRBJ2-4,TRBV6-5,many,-,CASSYLAKNIQYF,TGTGCCAGCAGTTACTTAGCCAAAAACATTCAGTACTTC
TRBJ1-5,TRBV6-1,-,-,CASSPAGHSNQPQHF,TGTGCCAGCAGTCCCGCTGGACATAGCAATCAGCCCCAGCATTTT
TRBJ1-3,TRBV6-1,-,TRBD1,CASSAPGTGGNTIYF,TGTGCCAGCAGTGCCCCCGGGACAGGAGGAAACACCATATATTTT
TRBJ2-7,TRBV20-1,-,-,CSARFTSGGSYEQYF,TGCAGTGCTAGATTTACCTCGGGTGGCTCCTACGAGCAGTACTTC
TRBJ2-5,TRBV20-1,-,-,CSARDLGLLETQYF,TGCAGTGCTAGAGATCTTGGACTATTGGAGACCCAGTACTTC
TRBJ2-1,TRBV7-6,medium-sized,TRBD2,CASSQSGSSYNEQFF,TGTGCCAGCAGTCAAAGCGGGAGTAGCTACAATGAGCAGTTCTTC
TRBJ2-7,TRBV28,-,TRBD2,CASSLSGRYEQYF,TGTGCCAGCAGCTTAAGCGGGAGGTACGAGCAGTACTTC
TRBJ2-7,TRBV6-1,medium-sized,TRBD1,CASRWDRDTYEQYF,TGTGCCAGCAGATGGGACAGGGACACCTACGAGCAGTACTTC
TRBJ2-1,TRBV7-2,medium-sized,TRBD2,CASSLQASGDEQFF,TGTGCCAGCAGCTTACAGGCTAGCGGCGATGAGCAGTTCTTC
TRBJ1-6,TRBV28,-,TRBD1,CASRGRTGLPLHF,TGTGCCAGCAGAGGGCGGACAGGTTTACCCCTCCACTTT
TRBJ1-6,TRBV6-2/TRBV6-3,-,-,CASRAASGILSNSPLHF,TGTGCCAGCCGCGCCGCCTCCGGGATTCTCTCCAATTCACCCCTCCACTTT
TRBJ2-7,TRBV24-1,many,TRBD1,CATSGDRVHEQYF,TGTGCCACCAGTGGTGACAGGGTCCACGAGCAGTACTTC
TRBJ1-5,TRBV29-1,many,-,CSLEGTLGNQPQHF,TGCAGCCTCGAGGGGACGCTCGGCAATCAGCCCCAGCATTTT
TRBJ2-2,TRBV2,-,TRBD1,CASTLGQGAWTGELFF,TGTGCCAGCACTTTAGGGCAGGGGGCGTGGACCGGGGAGCTGTTTTTT
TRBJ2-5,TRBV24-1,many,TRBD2,CATSSTSGGVGETQYF,TGTGCCACCAGTTCGACTAGCGGGGGGGTCGGGGAGACCCAGTACTTC
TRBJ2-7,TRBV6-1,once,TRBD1,CASSDPGTASYEQYF,TGTGCCAGCAGTGACCCCGGGACAGCCTCCTACGAGCAGTACTTC
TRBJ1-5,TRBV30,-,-,CAWSTGDVSNQPQHF,TGTGCCTGGAGTACCGGGGACGTTAGCAATCAGCCCCAGCATTTT
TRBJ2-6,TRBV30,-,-,CAWSVLWGRGSGANVLTF,TGTGCCTGGAGTGTACTATGGGGTCGCGGCTCTGGGGCCAACGTCCTGACTTTC
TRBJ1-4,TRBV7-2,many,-,CASSTGPSNEKLFF,TGTGCCAGCAGCACGGGACCGTCTAATGAAAAACTGTTTTTT
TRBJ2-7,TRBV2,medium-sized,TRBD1,CASSLDRIFSYEQYF,TGTGCCAGCAGTTTGGACAGGATATTCTCCTACGAGCAGTACTTC
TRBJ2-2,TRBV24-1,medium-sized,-,CATSDQTVNTGELFF,TGTGCCACCAGTGACCAAACAGTGAACACCGGGGAGCTGTTTTTT
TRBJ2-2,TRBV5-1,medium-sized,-,CASSFPGGSTGELFF,TGCGCCAGCAGCTTCCCCGGGGGAAGCACCGGGGAGCTGTTTTTT
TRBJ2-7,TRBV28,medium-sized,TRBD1,CASNARTGGGYEQYF,TGTGCCAGCAACGCGCGGACAGGGGGCGGCTACGAGCAGTACTTC
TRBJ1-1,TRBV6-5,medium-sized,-,CASSYTGLDTEAFF,TGTGCCAGCAGTTACACGGGGTTGGACACTGAAGCTTTCTTT
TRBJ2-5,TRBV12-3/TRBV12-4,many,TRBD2,CASSLASGGQETQYF,TGTGCCAGCAGTTTGGCCAGCGGGGGTCAAGAGACCCAGTACTTC
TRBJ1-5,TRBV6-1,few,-,CASSEAGGDQPQHF,TGTGCCAGCAGTGAAGCTGGAGGGGATCAGCCCCAGCATTTT
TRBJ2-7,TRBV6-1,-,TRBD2,CASIDRAGADSYEQYF,TGTGCCAGCATTGACCGAGCGGGAGCTGACTCCTACGAGCAGTACTTC
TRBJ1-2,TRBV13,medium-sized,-,CASSFSGTAGYTF,TGTGCCAGCAGCTTCAGTGGCACGGCTGGCTACACCTTC
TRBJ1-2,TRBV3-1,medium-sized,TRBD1,CASSQAQGGTGERGYTF,TGTGCCAGCAGCCAAGCACAGGGGGGTACGGGGGAAAGGGGCTACACCTTC
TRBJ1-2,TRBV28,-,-,CASSLTGRYGYTF,TGTGCCAGCAGTCTCACAGGGCGGTATGGCTATACCTTC
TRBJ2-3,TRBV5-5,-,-,CASSLSGTDTQYF,TGTGCCAGCAGCTTAAGCGGCACAGATACGCAGTATTTT
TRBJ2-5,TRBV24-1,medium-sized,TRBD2,CATSDLSRGGAETQYF,TGTGCCACCAGTGATTTGAGTCGGGGGGGGGCAGAGACCCAGTACTTC
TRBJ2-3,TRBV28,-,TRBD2,CASSRLAGSTDTQYF,TGTGCCAGCAGTCGACTAGCGGGAAGCACAGATACGCAGTATTTT
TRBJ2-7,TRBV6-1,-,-,CASGDVLAYEQYF,TGTGCCAGCGGGGACGTATTAGCCTACGAGCAGTACTTC
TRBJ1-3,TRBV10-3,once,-,CATRPGARAGNTIYF,TGTGCCACGCGACCGGGGGCACGCGCTGGAAACACCATATATTTT
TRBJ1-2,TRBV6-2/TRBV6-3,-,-,CASSEGLWGNYGYTF,TGTGCCAGCAGTGAGGGGTTGTGGGGCAACTATGGCTACACCTTC
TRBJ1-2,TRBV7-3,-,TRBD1,CASSLGDRAYGYTF,TGCGCCAGCAGCTTGGGGGACAGGGCTTATGGCTACACCTTC
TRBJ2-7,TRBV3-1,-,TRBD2,CASSKIAGGPYEQYF,TGTGCCAGCAGCAAGATAGCGGGAGGGCCTTACGAGCAGTACTTC
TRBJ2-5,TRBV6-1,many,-,CASNKRGRGETQYF,TGTGCCAGCAACAAACGGGGGAGAGGAGAGACCCAGTACTTC
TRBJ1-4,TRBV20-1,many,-,CSATTSGDPNEKLFF,TGCAGTGCTACGACCTCTGGGGACCCTAATGAAAAACTGTTTTTT
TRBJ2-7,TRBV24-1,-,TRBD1,CATSDLPGQGVIEQYF,TGTGCCACCAGTGATTTGCCGGGACAGGGGGTGATCGAGCAGTACTTC
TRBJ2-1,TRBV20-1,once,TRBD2,CGADKAGVIDEQFF,TGCGGTGCCGATAAGGCGGGAGTTATCGATGAGCAGTTCTTC
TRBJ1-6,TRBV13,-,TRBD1,CASSTTGVNSPLHF,TGTGCCAGCAGCACCACAGGGGTAAATTCACCCCTCCACTTT
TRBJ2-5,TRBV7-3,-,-,CASSLFPAELRVHQETQYF,TGTGCCAGCAGCTTATTCCCAGCGGAGCTGCGGGTTCACCAAGAGACCCAGTACTTC
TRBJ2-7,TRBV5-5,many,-,CASTLDSSYEQYF,TGTGCCAGCACCCTGGACAGTTCCTACGAGCAGTACTTC
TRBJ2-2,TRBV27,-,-,CASSSTPGSSLTGGLFF,TGTGCCAGCAGTTCCACACCCGGGAGCAGTCTCACCGGGGGTCTGTTTTTT
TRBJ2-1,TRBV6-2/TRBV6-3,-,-,CASSYSAAGANGNEQFF,TGTGCCAGCAGTTACTCCGCCGCGGGGGCAAACGGCAATGAGCAGTTCTTC
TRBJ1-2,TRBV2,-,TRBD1,CASRRTGDSYGYTF,TGTGCCAGCAGACGAACAGGGGACTCCTATGGCTACACCTTC
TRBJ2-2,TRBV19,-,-,CASSTGTTGELFF,TGTGCCAGTAGTACAGGGACCACCGGGGAGCTGTTTTTT
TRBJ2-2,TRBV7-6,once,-,CASSLEGQNTGELFF,TGTGCCAGCAGCCTCGAGGGCCAGAACACCGGGGAGCTGTTTTTT
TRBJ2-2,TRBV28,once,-,CASSLWAEGTWELFF,TGTGCCAGCAGTTTATGGGCAGAGGGCACCTGGGAGCTGTTTTTT
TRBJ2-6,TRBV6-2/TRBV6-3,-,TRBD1,CASREDRASGANVLTF,TGTGCCAGCAGGGAGGACAGGGCCTCTGGGGCCAACGTCCTGACTTTC
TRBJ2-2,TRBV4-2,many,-,CASSQVSSGELFF,TGTGCCAGCAGCCAAGTAAGCAGCGGGGAGCTGTTTTTT
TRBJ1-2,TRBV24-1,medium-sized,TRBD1,CATRATGDHYGYTF,TGTGCCACCAGGGCGACAGGGGACCACTATGGCTACACCTTC
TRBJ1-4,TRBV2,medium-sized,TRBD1,CASRARQGRWEKLFF,TGTGCCAGCAGGGCAAGACAGGGGAGGTGGGAAAAACTGTTTTTT
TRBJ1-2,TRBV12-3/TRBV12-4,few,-,CASSLENNYGDIF,TGTGCCAGCAGTTTAGAAAATAACTATGGCGACATCTTC
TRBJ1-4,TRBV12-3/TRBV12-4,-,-,CASSLRPGEIGEKLFF,TGTGCCAGCAGTTTACGACCCGGGGAGATTGGGGAAAAACTGTTTTTT
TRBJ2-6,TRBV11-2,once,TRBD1,CASSLERQGALFSGANVLTF,TGTGCCAGCAGCTTAGAGCGCCAGGGGGCCCTATTCTCTGGGGCCAACGTCCTGACTTTC